The 30 T cell receptor beta chains given below trace back to one sample, sequenced in a study of T-cell memory formation after mild COVID-19. MiXCR, applied by TCRdb to the 5' RACE reads, yields one record per CDR3 protein. This sample has 150,000 to 200,000 distinct CDR3 sequences; 20% to 25% occur once, and the top ten carry about 23%. The source material was PBMCs or a T cell subset sorted from them (not recorded which). All receptors derive from an adult woman who had mild COVID-19 (a few samples of this study predate the infection). Cell type and time point are not known.

This chain joins TRBV24-1 and TRBJ2-1; D gene unclear. Germline V gene data show CDR1 as KGHDR and CDR2 as SFDVKD. V gave up 5 bases and J gave up 10 bases, with 11 bases separating them. This CDR3 is built from 12 residues. The CDR3 DNA sequence: TGTGCCACCAGTGCTCCCACCGGGGAGCAGTTCTTC. It specifies CATSAPTGEQFF.

This chain links TRBV6-5 with TRBJ2-7, with 11 nucleotides matching TRBD1. Germline CDR1 and CDR2: MNHEY and SVGAGI. This CDR3 comprises 15 residues. Germline trimming cut 5 bases from V and 6 bases from J; bases unmatched to any gene: 9. The CDR3 region is CASSAESGTGGEQYF. The CDR3 region has the DNA TGTGCCAGCAGTGCAGAATCCGGGACAGGGGGCGAGCAGTACTTC.

In its sample, this clonotype was seen a few times. The rearrangement links TRBV19 to TRBJ2-1; tentative D call: TRBD2 (7 bases). Trimming shortened V by 5 bases and J by 0 bases, and 14 bases separated the two germline ends. There are 16 residues in the CDR3. Germline CDR1 and CDR2: LNHDA and SQIVND (reference sequence). The CDR3 coding sequence is TGTGCCAGTAGTTCGGGAGGACAGCCCTCCTACAATGAGCAGTTCTTC. It is translated as CASSSGGQPSYNEQFF. The whole variable domain, filled in from reference TRBV19 and TRBJ2-1, reads DGGITQSPKYLFRKEGQNVTLSCEQNLNHDAMYWYRQDPGQGLRLIYYSQIVNDFQKGDIAEGYSVSREKKESFPLTVTSAQKNPTAFYLCASSSGGQPSYNEQFFGPGTRLTVL.

The genes are TRBV6-6 and TRBJ1-3; tentatively, D is TRBD1 (5 bases). The CDR3 has 14 amino acids. The germline V gene has CDR1 MNHNY and CDR2 SVGAGI (reference sequence). The V end lost 6 bases, the J end lost 7 bases, and 16 bases lay between the germline ends. CDR3 in DNA: TGTGCCAGCAGCCCCGGGGGGGGGTGGAACACCATATATTTT. Translated, it gives CASSPGGGWNTIYF.

This clonotype was detected many times. The chain couples TRBV29-1 to TRBJ2-5; 10 bases map to TRBD2. Trimming removed 6 bases from V and 5 bases from J; junction bases left unmatched: 6. The germline V gene has CDR1 SQVTM and CDR2 ANQGSEA. The CDR3 totals 13 residues. In DNA form, the CDR3 reads TGCAGCGTCATACTAGCGGGGAGGGAGACCCAGTACTTC. Translation: CSVILAGRETQYF.

This clonotype has a handful of counts. The rearrangement links TRBV7-2 to TRBJ2-1; 9 nucleotides line up with TRBD2. The V gene's germline CDR1 is SGHTA and CDR2 FQGNSA. The CDR3 is 17 amino acids. J lost 8 bases, V lost 0 bases, and 11 bases had no gene match. CDR3 bases: TGTGCCAGCAGCTTAGCGATTAGCGGGAGCCCCATGGATGAGCAGTTCTTC. Its protein product is CASSLAISGSPMDEQFF.

The chain has TRBV7-2 and TRBJ2-5; D call uncertain. The CDR3 has 13 amino acids. In germline, CDR1 is SGHTA, CDR2 FQGNSA. The V and J ends lost 4 bases and 0 bases respectively, with 6 bases between them. The CDR3: CASSSVYQETQYF. The CDR3 DNA reads TGTGCCAGCAGCTCCGTGTACCAAGAGACCCAGTACTTC.

CDR3 loop: CASSFRQGSGNTIYF. In nucleotides, the CDR3 is TGTGCCAGCAGTTTCCGACAGGGTTCTGGAAACACCATATATTTT. The J gene is TRBJ1-3, the V gene TRBV28; TRBD1 agrees at 7 bases. The CDR3 covers 15 residues. Germline CDR1 reads MDHEN; CDR2 reads SYDVKM. The ends lost 3 bases at V and 1 base at J; junction bases unmatched: 3.

V and J are TRBV10-3 and TRBJ2-5; TRBD1 might be the D (6 bases). The germline gives CDR1 ENHRY, CDR2 SYGVKD. Trimming took 2 bases from V and 1 from J, leaving 11 bases between them. The CDR3 is made up of 15 amino acids. The CDR3 sequence is CAISEGQGIQETQYF. The CDR3 nucleotides are TGTGCCATCAGTGAGGGGCAGGGGATCCAAGAGACCCAGTACTTC.

The chain has TRBV19 and TRBJ1-2; D is unclear. There are 13 residues in the CDR3. From germline, CDR1 is LNHDA and CDR2 SQIVND (reference sequence). Trimming cost V 4 bases and J 2 bases, with 8 bases left between them. In nucleotides, the CDR3 is TGTGCCAGTAGTAAGTGGCTGAACTATGGCTACACCTTC. Amino acids: CASSKWLNYGYTF.

This clonotype was seen a few times. This chain links TRBV30 with TRBJ1-4; no clear D gene. The CDR3 loop spans 15 amino acids. The ends were cut back, 1 base at V and 0 bases at J, with 9 bases in the middle. Per the germline V gene, CDR1 is GTSNPN and CDR2 is SVGIG (reference sequence). CDR3 region: CAWSDGTTTNEKLFF. The CDR3 nucleotides are TGTGCCTGGAGTGACGGAACCACAACTAATGAAAAACTGTTTTTT.

This clonotype was seen at least ten times. In DNA form, the CDR3 reads TGTGCCAGCAGTTTGACAGGTAGCTCCTACGAGCAGTACTTC. This translates into CASSLTGSSYEQYF. The chain couples TRBV27 to TRBJ2-7; D perhaps matches TRBD1 (6 bases). Germline lookup yields CDR1 MNHEY and CDR2 SMNVEV (reference sequence). Trimming removed 3 bases from V and 0 bases from J, with 9 bases in between. The CDR3 has 14 residues.

This chain joins TRBV5-5 and TRBJ2-3; D remains unclear. The CDR3 extends over 17 amino acids. V lost 1 base and J 4 bases, leaving 19 bases between the germline ends. Germline-derived CDR1 and CDR2 are SGHKS and YYEKEE (reference sequence). The CDR3 loop reads CASSLLGTSDRADTQYF. The CDR3 region has the DNA TGTGCCAGCAGCTTGCTCGGCACGTCGGACCGGGCAGATACGCAGTATTTT. Full variable domain (missing parts from reference TRBV5-5 and TRBJ2-3): DAGVTQSPTHLIKTRGQQVTLRCSPISGHKSVSWYQQVLGQGPQFIFQYYEKEERGRGNFPDRFSARQFPNYSSELNVNALLLGDSALYLCASSLLGTSDRADTQYFGPGTRLTVL.

The chain recombines TRBV7-9 with TRBJ1-2, with no clear D. This CDR3 comprises 13 residues. CDR1 is SEHNR and CDR2 is FQNEAQ in the germline V gene (reference sequence). Trimming pared 7 bases from V and 0 bases from J, leaving 9 bases between. The CDR3 nucleotides read TGTGCCAGCATCTACCCGTCTAACTATGGCTACACCTTC. Protein sequence: CASIYPSNYGYTF.

The chain is built from TRBV7-6 and TRBJ1-1; TRBD1 aligns across 9 bases. J lost 1 base, V lost 5 bases, and 8 bases had no gene match. This CDR3 spans 16 amino acids. Looked up from germline, CDR1 is SGHVS and CDR2 is FNYEAQ. The CDR3, as DNA: TGTGCCAGCAGCCCCCCGCGGGGACAGGGGAACACTGAAGCTTTCTTT. This encodes CASSPPRGQGNTEAFF.

In this sample, this clonotype turned up a few times. The rearrangement uses TRBV24-1 and TRBJ1-1, with no clear D. The CDR3 has 11 amino acids. The V gene's germline CDR1 is KGHDR and CDR2 SFDVKD. V lost 4 bases and J 5 bases, leaving 4 bases between the germline ends. Here the CDR3 reads CATSDQTEAFF. CDR3 DNA sequence: TGTGCCACCAGTGACCAAACTGAAGCTTTCTTT.

This rearrangement joins TRBV5-1 to TRBJ2-1; D gene unclear. Trimming pared 7 bases from V and 2 bases from J, leaving 13 bases between. CDR3 length: 14 residues. Germline V lookup: CDR1 SGHRS, CDR2 YFSETQ. The CDR3, as DNA: TGCGCCAGCTGCGAGGCAGCTCCCTACAATGAGCAGTTCTTC. It yields the protein CASCEAAPYNEQFF. Complete variable domain (other parts from reference TRBV5-1 and TRBJ2-1): KAGVTQTPRYLIKTRGQQVTLSCSPISGHRSVSWYQQTPGQGLQFLFEYFSETQRNKGNFPGRFSGRQFSNSRSEMNVSTLELGDSALYLCASCEAAPYNEQFFGPGTRLTVL.

The V call is TRBV4-3, the J call TRBJ2-3; the match to TRBD2 covers 7 bases. The junction had 3 bases not matched to a gene; V was cut back by 0 bases and J by 3 bases. Germline CDR1 reads LGHNA; CDR2 reads YSLEER. The CDR3 length is 15 residues. CDR3 residues: CASSQDAGVTDTQYF. The CDR3 DNA follows: TGCGCCAGCAGCCAAGATGCGGGAGTGACAGATACGCAGTATTTT.

DNA for the CDR3: TGTGCCAGCAGCTTAGAGGGAGAAGGATACTATGGCTACACCTTC. The encoded protein is CASSLEGEGYYGYTF. The chain uses TRBV7-9 and TRBJ1-2; D unclear. The CDR3 contains 15 residues. Germline-derived CDR1 and CDR2 are SEHNR and FQNEAQ (reference sequence). The V end was cut by 1 base, the J end by 3 bases, with 12 bases between.

The chain joins TRBV7-6 to TRBJ2-7; maybe TRBD2 (5 bases). The V and J ends lost 3 bases and 0 bases respectively, with 6 bases between them. This CDR3 spans 13 amino acids. From germline, CDR1 is SGHVS and CDR2 FNYEAQ. This CDR3 is CASSLTTSYEQYF. Here the CDR3 DNA reads TGTGCCAGCAGCTTGACTACCTCCTACGAGCAGTACTTC.

This clonotype has more than one count but fewer than ten. The V call is TRBV2, the J call TRBJ2-7; no reliable D call. This CDR3 contains 14 residues. Germline CDR1 SNHLY, CDR2 FYNNEI. Between the trimmed V and J ends, which lost 4 bases and 0 bases, there was a span of 10 bases. Written as DNA, the CDR3 is TGTGCCAGCAGTGCACCACGTAGCTCCTACGAGCAGTACTTC. Its protein product is CASSAPRSSYEQYF.

This clonotype was seen only a few times. The chain couples TRBV20-1 to TRBJ2-1; D is possibly TRBD1 or TRBD2 (6 bases each). Germline lookup yields CDR1 DFQATT and CDR2 SNEGSKA (reference sequence). The CDR3 length is 12 residues. V lost 3 bases to trimming and J lost 9 bases, with 12 bases between them. The CDR3 spells CSASGGLAEQFF. The CDR3 DNA follows: TGCAGTGCTAGCGGGGGCTTAGCTGAGCAGTTCTTC.

This clonotype was picked up a small number of times. The chain joins TRBV15 to TRBJ1-1, with a possible D match to TRBD1 (6 bases). Germline V CDR1 and CDR2: LNHNV, YYDKDF (reference sequence). The V and J ends lost 3 bases and 12 bases respectively, with 23 bases between them. This CDR3 is built from 15 residues. CDR3 sequence reads: CATSSSTNSGAGTFF. DNA for the CDR3: TGTGCCACCAGCAGTTCCACGAACTCAGGGGCGGGGACTTTCTTT. Looking up the rest from reference TRBV15 and TRBJ1-1 gives the full variable domain: DAMVIQNPRYQVTQFGKPVTLSCSQTLNHNVMYWYQQKSSQAPKLLFHYYDKDFNNEADTPDNFQSRRPNTSFCFLDIRSPGLGDTAMYLCATSSSTNSGAGTFFGQGTRLTVV.

The chain recombines TRBV7-3 with TRBJ2-1; D perhaps matches TRBD2 (5 bases). Germline loops: CDR1 SGHTA, CDR2 FQGTGA. The germline V and J ends were trimmed by 4 bases and 3 bases, with 16 bases remaining between them. The CDR3 totals 16 residues. CDR3 sequence reads: CASSSTGDYDYNEQFF. The CDR3 nucleotides are TGTGCCAGCAGCTCGACCGGCGACTATGACTACAATGAGCAGTTCTTC.

V usage is TRBV27 and J usage is TRBJ2-7; D ambiguous. The V gene lost 2 bases and the J gene lost 5 bases, with 7 bases spanning the gap. The CDR3 totals 12 residues. The germline CDR1 and CDR2 sequences are MNHEY and SMNVEV (reference sequence). DNA of the CDR3: TGTGCCAGCAGTTTAGGACCCGACGAGCAGTACTTC. Translation: CASSLGPDEQYF.

This chain uses TRBV29-1 with TRBJ1-3; D call uncertain. The CDR3 contains 14 residues. Germline lookup yields CDR1 SQVTM and CDR2 ANQGSEA. Between the trimmed V and J ends, which lost 4 bases and 2 bases, there was a span of 12 bases. DNA of the CDR3: TGCAGCGTTGCTGGGCGTGGGCCTGGAAACACCATATATTTT. This sequence encodes CSVAGRGPGNTIYF.

V and J are TRBV7-9 and TRBJ1-2; possible D gene TRBD1, 5 bases. Trimming removed 0 bases from V and 6 bases from J, with 8 bases in between. Germline V gene lookup returns CDR1 SEHNR and CDR2 FQNEAQ (reference sequence). CDR3 length: 13 amino acids. The CDR3 DNA is TGTGCCAGCAGCTTAGCAGGGGCGGATGGCTACACCTTC. Its protein is CASSLAGADGYTF. Full variable domain (outside the CDR3, taken from reference TRBV7-9 and TRBJ1-2): DTGVSQNPRHKITKRGQNVTFRCDPISEHNRLYWYRQTLGQGPEFLTYFQNEAQLEKSRLLSDRFSAERPKGSFSTLEIQRTEQGDSAMYLCASSLAGADGYTFGSGTRLTVV.

V gene TRBV7-2 combines with J gene TRBJ2-2, with D tentatively TRBD1 (8 bases). Germline CDR1 is SGHTA and CDR2 is FQGNSA. This CDR3 has 15 residues. V lost 5 bases, J lost 6 bases, and 16 bases lay in between. The CDR3 DNA reads as TGTGCCAGCAGCGTCAGACAGGGGAGGGCCGGGGAGCTGTTTTTT. This gives the protein CASSVRQGRAGELFF.

As DNA, the CDR3 is TGTGCCAGCTTTAGGGAAACCTACGAGCAGTACTTC. It encodes CASFRETYEQYF. The chain is built from TRBV2 and TRBJ2-7, with D uncertain. The germline V gene has CDR1 SNHLY and CDR2 FYNNEI. The CDR3 is 12 residues long. V lost 8 bases, J lost 2 bases, and 10 bases lay in between.

Only a few counts were recorded for this clonotype. The rearrangement links TRBV5-1 to TRBJ2-1; 10 bases map to TRBD1. V dropped 7 bases and J dropped 2; count of bases not matched to a gene: 3. This CDR3 is built from 14 residues. CDR1 and CDR2 (germline): SGHRS, YFSETQ. CDR3 protein: CASGGTGAYNEQFF. Written as DNA, the CDR3 is TGCGCCAGCGGGGGGACAGGGGCCTACAATGAGCAGTTCTTC.